This T cell receptor (beta chain) was identified during a study of technical replicates of blood from a handful of donors. The CDR3 contains 16 residues. The germline V gene encodes CDR1 MDHEN and CDR2 SYDVKM. V trimming: 3 bases; J trimming: 0 bases; junction bases outside the gene matches: 4. Some clones are missing from TCRdb's copy, which holds only in-frame ones; the method was immunoSEQ multiplex PCR. The sample consists of approximately 88,000 clones, 90% to 97% of them appearing once. Material: T cells isolated from PBMCs. The clonotype originates from a human donor in good health. V usage is TRBV28 and J usage is TRBJ2-2; 7 bases match TRBD1. Here the CDR3 reads CASSFLGTANTGELFF. The DNA for the CDR3 is TGTGCCAGCAGTTTTCTCGGGACAGCGAACACCGGGGAGCTGTTTTTT.